These 11 T cell receptor beta chains were sequenced from one sample in a study of T cells in Graves' hyperthyroidism and ophthalmopathy. TCR beta CDR3 sequences were amplified from RNA transcripts. The TCR CDR3 first-round RT-PCR relied on the HTBI primer set. TCRdb redid the calling of the multiplex PCR reads with MiXCR, one entry per CDR3 protein. In the table there are approximately 530,000 distinct CDR3 sequences, about 20% of which are singletons. Specimen: blood. The receptors were gathered from a man aged 35-49 years with Graves' ophthalmopathy.

The chain combines TRBV5-1 with TRBJ2-7, with TRBD2 matching over 11 bases. Germline-derived CDR1 and CDR2 are SGHRS and YFSETQ. The CDR3 is made up of 15 amino acids. V gave up 5 bases and J gave up 5 bases; unmatched junction bases: 9. In nucleotides, the CDR3 is TGCGCCAGCAGGCGGCTAGCGGGAGGAAGGGACGAGCAGTACTTC. Amino acids: CASRRLAGGRDEQYF.

Remarks on this clonotype: Given a much more abundant clone one base away, this may be a read error. The chain carries TRBV7-8 and TRBJ2-3; a possible D gene is TRBD1 (6 bases). The J call may not be correct, given that the DNA end is closer to TRBJ1-5. This CDR3 has 14 residues. Germline values: CDR1 SGHVS, CDR2 FQNEAQ. CDR3 sequence (DNA): TGTGCCAGCACGCTAGCGGGGGGCACAGATACGCAGCATTTT. It specifies CASTLAGGTDTQHF.

This clonotype was picked up a small number of times. The chain combines TRBV10-2 with TRBJ1-1; D may be TRBD1 (6 bases). The CDR3 consists of 13 residues. Trimming took 0 bases from V and 11 from J, leaving 13 bases between them. Germline values: CDR1 WSHSY, CDR2 SAAADI. The CDR3 reads CASSESRGARAFF. In DNA, the CDR3 is TGCGCCAGCAGTGAGTCGAGGGGGGCGCGGGCTTTCTTT.

In this sample, this clonotype turned up once. This chain joins TRBV25-1 and TRBJ1-2; no clear D. The germline V gene encodes CDR1 MGHDK and CDR2 SYGVNS. This CDR3 has 12 residues. The V end lost 1 base, the J end lost 5 bases, and 5 bases lay between the germline ends. CDR3 nucleotides: TGTGCCAGCAGTGAATCCGGGTATGGCTACACCTTC. It yields the protein CASSESGYGYTF.

This clonotype appeared a few times. The chain employs TRBV19 and TRBJ2-2, with D maybe TRBD1 (5 bases). Germline CDR1 reads LNHDA; CDR2 reads SQIVND (reference sequence). V was shortened by 6 bases and J by 4 bases, with 21 bases between the two germline ends. The CDR3 is 17 residues long. In nucleotides, the CDR3 is TGTGCCAGTAGCGTTCAGGGTAGTCTGCTTTTCACCGGGGAGCTGTTTTTT. Protein sequence: CASSVQGSLLFTGELFF. The full variable domain, in which reference TRBV19 and TRBJ2-2 provide the parts outside the CDR3, is DGGITQSPKYLFRKEGQNVTLSCEQNLNHDAMYWYRQDPGQGLRLIYYSQIVNDFQKGDIAEGYSVSREKKESFPLTVTSAQKNPTAFYLCASSVQGSLLFTGELFFGEGSRLTVL.

This clonotype was seen many times. This chain uses TRBV5-1 with TRBJ2-1, with 13 positions matching TRBD2. V gave up 3 bases and J gave up 9 bases; unmatched junction bases: 6. This CDR3 comprises 15 residues. Germline CDR1 is SGHRS and CDR2 is YFSETQ. In nucleotides, the CDR3 is TGCGCCAGCAGCTCTGGACTAGCGGGAGTTGGTGAGCAGTTCTTC. It codes for CASSSGLAGVGEQFF.

This clonotype has a count of ten or more. The rearrangement uses TRBV11-2 and TRBJ1-1; D unclear. V lost 4 bases to trimming and J lost 6 bases, with 6 bases between them. The CDR3 contains 11 residues. CDR1 and CDR2 from the germline V gene are SGHAT and FQNNGV. Here the CDR3 DNA reads TGTGCCAGCAGCTCCGCGGCTGAAGCTTTCTTT. Protein: CASSSAAEAFF. Based on the CDR3 plus reference TRBV11-2 and TRBJ1-1, the full variable domain is EAGVAQSPRYKIIEKRQSVAFWCNPISGHATLYWYQQILGQGPKLLIQFQNNGVVDDSQLPKDRFSAERLKGVDSTLKIQPAKLEDSAVYLCASSSAAEAFFGQGTRLTVV.

The rearrangement uses TRBV6-4 and TRBJ1-5, with TRBD1 as a possible D gene (5 bases). Germline CDR1 MRHNA, CDR2 SNTAGT. CDR3 length: 17 residues. The V and J ends lost 6 bases and 0 bases respectively, with 18 bases between them. The CDR3 region is CASRFFGTRDSNQPQHF. The CDR3 DNA reads TGTGCCAGCAGATTCTTCGGGACTCGTGATAGCAATCAGCCCCAGCATTTT.

This clonotype was seen only a few times. V usage is TRBV4-1 and J usage is TRBJ2-5, with 8 nucleotides matching TRBD1. The CDR3 extends over 16 amino acids. The ends lost 0 bases at V and 5 bases at J; junction bases unmatched: 8. CDR1 and CDR2 (germline): MGHRA, YSYEKL. The CDR3 loop is CASSQDSDRGRETQYF. CDR3 nucleotide sequence: TGCGCCAGCAGCCAAGACTCAGACAGGGGTAGGGAGACCCAGTACTTC.

The chain employs TRBV19 and TRBJ1-4; D may be TRBD1 (5 bases). The CDR3 contains 17 residues. CDR1 is LNHDA and CDR2 is SQIVND in the germline V gene (reference sequence). V shed 3 bases and J shed 5 bases, with 19 bases lying between them. CDR3 sequence (DNA): TGTGCCAGTAGTATCCCTCAACGGGGACCCCAAAATGAAAAACTGTTTTTT. Its protein product is CASSIPQRGPQNEKLFF.

The rearrangement uses TRBV9 and TRBJ2-1, with D possibly TRBD2 on 7 matching bases. With 0 bases removed from V and 6 bases from J, the gap between germline ends came to 16 bases. CDR3 length: 16 residues. Germline-derived CDR1 and CDR2 are SGDLS and YYNGEE. CDR3 residues: CASSVADGGGGNEQFF. The DNA for the CDR3 is TGTGCCAGCAGCGTAGCCGACGGAGGGGGGGGCAATGAGCAGTTCTTC.